The rows below give T cell receptor beta chains drawn from one sample of a study of shared clonotypes between healthy human individuals. Assay: immunoSEQ multiplex PCR; the TCRdb copy retains only in-frame clones and omits some. The sample yields a few hundred thousand clones, around four fifths seen once. Input material: memory CD4+ T cells sorted from blood. These receptors all come from a man younger than 45 in good health. CDR3s include the opening cysteine and the closing phenylalanine or tryptophan. D genes are given only for firm matches. Where a row states a size, it is once, few, many or the class of an expanded clone; other rows omit it.

v_gene	d_gene	abundance	j_gene	CDR3aa	CDR3nt
TRBV10-1	TRBD2	many	TRBJ2-1	CASSDRGRTNEQFF	TGCGCCAGCAGTGATCGCGGGAGAACCAATGAGCAGTTCTTC
TRBV5-1	-	-	TRBJ1-2	CASSRDTEGYGYTF	TGCGCCAGCAGCCGGGACACCGAAGGCTATGGCTACACCTTC
TRBV5-6	TRBD1	-	TRBJ1-5	CASSRTGGAGQPQHF	TGTGCCAGCAGCCGGACAGGGGGCGCAGGGCAGCCCCAGCATTTT
TRBV19	-	-	TRBJ2-6	CASSIGGSGANVLTF	TGTGCCAGTAGTATTGGAGGCTCTGGGGCCAACGTCCTGACTTTC
TRBV5-1	TRBD2	-	TRBJ2-3	CASSLGRGGTDTQYF	TGCGCCAGCAGCTTAGGGAGGGGAGGCACAGATACGCAGTATTTT
TRBV7-6	-	-	TRBJ2-3	CASGRGPRTDTQYF	TGTGCCAGCGGGCGGGGACCCCGCACAGATACGCAGTATTTT
TRBV7-6	TRBD2	-	TRBJ2-1	CASSSPSFRTSGRNEQFF	TGTGCCAGCAGCTCCCCCTCATTTAGGACTAGCGGGAGGAATGAGCAGTTCTTC
TRBV5-1	-	-	TRBJ1-6	CASSLARADSPLHF	TGCGCCAGCAGCTTAGCCAGGGCAGATTCACCCCTCCACTTT
TRBV7-2	-	-	TRBJ2-2	CASSRDHTGELFF	TGTGCCAGCAGCCGGGATCACACCGGGGAGCTGTTTTTT
TRBV2	-	-	TRBJ1-2	CASSEALRSFREGGYTF	TGTGCCAGCAGTGAAGCGCTTCGGAGTTTTAGGGAAGGCGGCTACACCTTC
TRBV5-1	-	-	TRBJ2-3	CASSFGGVGTDTQYF	TGCGCCAGCAGCTTTGGCGGAGTCGGCACAGATACGCAGTATTTT
TRBV2	-	-	TRBJ1-1	CASSEIAGNTEAFF	TGTGCCAGCAGTGAGATAGCAGGGAACACTGAAGCTTTCTTT
TRBV5-4	TRBD2	-	TRBJ2-1	CASSSGGIAGRFNEQFF	TGTGCCAGCAGCTCGGGCGGAATAGCGGGAAGGTTCAATGAGCAGTTCTTC
TRBV5-1	-	-	TRBJ2-5	CASSDLGTQYF	TGCGCCAGCAGCGACTTGGGGACCCAGTACTTC
TRBV6-5	TRBD1	-	TRBJ1-5	CASSPQGAQGQPQHF	TGTGCCAGCAGCCCACAGGGGGCGCAGGGTCAGCCCCAGCATTTT
TRBV29-1	-	-	TRBJ1-1	CSVDRAGTEAFF	TGCAGCGTTGACAGGGCCGGCACTGAAGCTTTCTTT
TRBV5-1	-	-	TRBJ1-5	CASSSGTSGQPQHF	TGCGCCAGCAGCTCCGGGACCAGTGGCCAGCCCCAGCATTTT
TRBV9	-	few	TRBJ2-1	CASSGTSSSYNEQFF	TGTGCCAGCAGCGGGACGAGTAGCTCCTACAATGAGCAGTTCTTC
TRBV9	-	many	TRBJ2-5	CASSSGLIPQETQYF	TGTGCCAGCAGCTCCGGACTAATTCCCCAAGAGACCCAGTACTTC
TRBV28	-	-	TRBJ1-2	CASSPGAGTHYGYTF	TGTGCCAGCAGCCCGGGGGCCGGGACACACTATGGCTACACCTTC
TRBV27	TRBD2	-	TRBJ2-1	CASTPGGYNEQFF	TGTGCCAGCACCCCGGGGGGCTACAATGAGCAGTTCTTC
TRBV7-2	-	-	TRBJ1-2	CASSLARIGRNGYTF	TGTGCCAGCAGCTTAGCGCGGATCGGCAGAAATGGCTACACCTTC
TRBV2	TRBD1	-	TRBJ2-5	CASSGQGTRETQYF	TGTGCCAGCAGTGGACAGGGGACACGAGAGACCCAGTACTTC
TRBV19	TRBD2	-	TRBJ2-1	CASSMLAGGIYNEQFF	TGTGCCAGTAGTATGCTAGCGGGAGGGATCTACAATGAGCAGTTCTTC
TRBV6-1	TRBD2	-	TRBJ2-7	CASKPLAGDNEQYF	TGTGCCAGCAAGCCACTAGCGGGAGATAACGAGCAGTACTTC
TRBV7-9	-	-	TRBJ2-7	CASNPTGDITYEQYF	TGTGCCAGCAACCCGACAGGAGATATCACCTACGAGCAGTACTTC
TRBV14	TRBD2	once	TRBJ2-1	CASSQARTSGGNEQFF	TGTGCCAGCAGCCAAGCCCGGACTAGCGGGGGCAATGAGCAGTTCTTC
TRBV6-1	-	many	TRBJ2-3	CASMEALGGADTQYF	TGTGCCAGCATGGAAGCGTTAGGAGGGGCAGATACGCAGTATTTT
TRBV5-1	TRBD2	-	TRBJ2-1	CASSLNRLARDNEQFF	TGCGCCAGCAGCTTGAACAGACTAGCGAGAGACAATGAGCAGTTCTTC
TRBV9	-	-	TRBJ2-1	CASSIGRFISSYNEQFF	TGTGCCAGCAGCATTGGGAGATTCATAAGCTCCTACAATGAGCAGTTCTTC
TRBV11-2	-	-	TRBJ2-5	CASSFRPETQYF	TGTGCCAGCAGCTTTCGGCCAGAGACCCAGTACTTC
TRBV5-6	-	few	TRBJ1-3	CASSLQRNTIYF	TGTGCCAGCAGCTTGCAGCGAAACACCATATATTTT
TRBV4-2	TRBD2	-	TRBJ2-5	CASSQDPALGGREAQYF	TGTGCCAGCAGCCAAGATCCTGCGCTAGGAGGACGGGAGGCCCAGTACTTC
TRBV7-6	TRBD1	-	TRBJ2-2	CASSLAGSGTGAYTGELFF	TGTGCCAGCAGCTTAGCCGGATCCGGAACAGGGGCTTACACCGGGGAGCTGTTTTTT
TRBV6-1	TRBD2	few	TRBJ2-3	CASSNSGRGADTQYF	TGTGCCAGCAGTAATAGCGGGAGAGGAGCAGATACGCAGTATTTT
TRBV28	-	-	TRBJ1-5	CASTKSGYSNQPQHF	TGTGCCAGCACCAAAAGCGGATATAGCAATCAGCCCCAGCATTTT
TRBV2	-	few	TRBJ2-6	CASSERPGANVLTF	TGTGCCAGCAGTGAACGCCCTGGGGCCAACGTCCTGACTTTC
TRBV19	-	-	TRBJ2-1	CASSIRGSSYNEQFF	TGTGCCAGTAGTATTAGGGGGAGTTCCTACAATGAGCAGTTCTTC
TRBV6-1	-	once	TRBJ2-7	CASKTAIDPSYEQYF	TGTGCCAGCAAAACCGCGATTGACCCCTCCTACGAGCAGTACTTC
TRBV7-9	-	-	TRBJ1-2	CASSLSDYGYTF	TGTGCCAGCAGCTTATCAGACTATGGCTACACCTTC
TRBV29-1	-	-	TRBJ2-2	CSVESRSGLYTGELFF	TGCAGCGTTGAATCCCGCAGCGGTCTCTACACCGGGGAGCTGTTTTTT
TRBV4-3	-	-	TRBJ1-2	CASSQAPSGYGYTF	TGCGCCAGCAGCCAAGCACCATCAGGGTATGGCTACACCTTC
TRBV9	TRBD1	-	TRBJ2-1	CASSVEGARSYNEQFF	TGTGCCAGCAGCGTAGAGGGGGCTAGATCCTACAATGAGCAGTTCTTC
TRBV28	TRBD1	-	TRBJ2-7	CASRHTGGGEQYF	TGTGCCAGCAGACACACAGGGGGCGGCGAGCAGTACTTC
TRBV15	TRBD2	-	TRBJ2-1	CATSSDLGGERYNEQFF	TGTGCCACCAGCAGTGACCTCGGGGGGGAGAGATACAATGAGCAGTTCTTC
TRBV29-1	-	-	TRBJ2-3	CSVDDTQYF	TGCAGCGTTGATGATACGCAGTATTTT
TRBV28	TRBD2	-	TRBJ2-1	CASSSKKLAGAYNEQFF	TGTGCCAGCAGTTCAAAAAAGCTAGCGGGAGCCTACAATGAGCAGTTCTTC
TRBV29-1	TRBD1	-	TRBJ1-2	CSGNRGETNYGYTF	TGCAGCGGGAACAGGGGGGAAACTAACTATGGCTACACCTTC
TRBV2	-	few	TRBJ2-5	CASPGLASETQYF	TGTGCCAGCCCCGGGCTAGCGAGCGAGACCCAGTACTTC
TRBV10-3	-	-	TRBJ2-7	CAIRQGPSSYEQYF	TGTGCCATCAGGCAGGGGCCGAGCTCCTACGAGCAGTACTTC
TRBV5-6	TRBD2	once	TRBJ2-5	CASSLLASGSRGETQYF	TGTGCCAGCAGCTTGTTGGCTAGCGGGTCCCGTGGGGAGACCCAGTACTTC
TRBV27	TRBD2	-	TRBJ2-3	CASIAGTSGVDTQYF	TGTGCCAGCATTGCCGGGACTAGCGGCGTAGATACGCAGTATTTT
TRBV2	-	few	TRBJ2-2	CASKQENTGELFF	TGTGCCAGCAAGCAGGAGAACACCGGGGAGCTGTTTTTT
TRBV7-9	-	-	TRBJ2-5	CASSSAGIETQYF	TGTGCCAGCAGCTCCGCCGGAATCGAGACCCAGTACTTC